The clone carrying this TCR beta chain is a singleton in its sample. The data originate from a study of patients and donors after allogeneic stem cell transplantation. Each CDR3 protein is one row after TCRdb ran MiXCR on the RT-PCR reads. This table has over 150,000 distinct CDR3 sequences, about 32% appearing once. Looked up from germline, CDR1 is MNHNY and CDR2 is SVGAGI (reference sequence). Trimming took 6 bases from V and 5 from J; bases not matched to a gene: 11. The CDR3 contains 15 residues. Sequenced sample: blood, either unsorted or a sorted T cell fraction (not recorded which). The chain carries TRBV6-6 and TRBJ2-5; 8 bases line up with TRBD2. The origin of this receptor is a human donor who was either an allogeneic HSCT recipient or a stem cell or donor lymphocyte infusion donor (not recorded which). It is not recorded whose cells these are; they may come from a transplant donor. The CDR3 here is CASRAPGLERETQYF. In DNA, the CDR3 is TGTGCCAGCAGGGCGCCGGGACTAGAGAGGGAGACCCAGTACTTC.